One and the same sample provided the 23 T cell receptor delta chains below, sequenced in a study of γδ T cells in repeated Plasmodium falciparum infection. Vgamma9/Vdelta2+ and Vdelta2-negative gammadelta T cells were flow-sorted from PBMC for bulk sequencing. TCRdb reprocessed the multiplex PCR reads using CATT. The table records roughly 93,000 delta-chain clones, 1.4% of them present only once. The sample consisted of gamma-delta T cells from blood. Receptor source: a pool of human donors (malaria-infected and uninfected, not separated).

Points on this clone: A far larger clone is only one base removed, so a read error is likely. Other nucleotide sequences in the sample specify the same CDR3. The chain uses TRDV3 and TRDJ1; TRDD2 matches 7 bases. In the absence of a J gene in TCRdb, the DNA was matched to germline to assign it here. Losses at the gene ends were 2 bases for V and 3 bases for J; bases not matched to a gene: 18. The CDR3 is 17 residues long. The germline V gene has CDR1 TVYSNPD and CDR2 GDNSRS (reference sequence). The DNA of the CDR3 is TGTGCCTTTCCTTCCTCCGGGGGTATAAGGCAATCCGATAAACTCATCTTT. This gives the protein CAFPSSGGIRQSDKLIF.

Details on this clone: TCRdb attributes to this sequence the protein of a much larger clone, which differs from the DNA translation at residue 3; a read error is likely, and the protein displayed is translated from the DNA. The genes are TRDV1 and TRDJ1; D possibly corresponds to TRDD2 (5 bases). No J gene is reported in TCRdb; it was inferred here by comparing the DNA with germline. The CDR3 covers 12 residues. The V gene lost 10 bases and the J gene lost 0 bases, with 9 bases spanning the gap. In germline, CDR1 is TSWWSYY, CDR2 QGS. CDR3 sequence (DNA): TGTGCTCCCCTCCTTCACACCGATAAACTCATCTTT. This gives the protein CAPLLHTDKLIF.

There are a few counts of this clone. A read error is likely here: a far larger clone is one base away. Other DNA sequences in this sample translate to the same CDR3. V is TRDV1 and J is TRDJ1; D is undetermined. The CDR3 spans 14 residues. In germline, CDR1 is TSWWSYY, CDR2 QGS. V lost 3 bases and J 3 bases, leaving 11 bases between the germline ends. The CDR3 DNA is TGTGCTCTTGGGGAGTGGTTTGGCGCCGATAAACTCATCTTT. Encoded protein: CALGEWFGADKLIF.

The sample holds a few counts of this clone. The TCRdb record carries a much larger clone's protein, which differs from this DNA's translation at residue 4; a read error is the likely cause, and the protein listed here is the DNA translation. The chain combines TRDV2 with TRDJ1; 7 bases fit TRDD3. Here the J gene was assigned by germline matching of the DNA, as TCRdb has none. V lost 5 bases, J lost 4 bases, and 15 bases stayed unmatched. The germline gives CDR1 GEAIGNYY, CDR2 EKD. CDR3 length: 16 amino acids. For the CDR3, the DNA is TGTGCCTGTGGCCCTGCTGGGGATAAGTGGGGCGATAAACTCATCTTT. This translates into CACGPAGDKWGDKLIF.

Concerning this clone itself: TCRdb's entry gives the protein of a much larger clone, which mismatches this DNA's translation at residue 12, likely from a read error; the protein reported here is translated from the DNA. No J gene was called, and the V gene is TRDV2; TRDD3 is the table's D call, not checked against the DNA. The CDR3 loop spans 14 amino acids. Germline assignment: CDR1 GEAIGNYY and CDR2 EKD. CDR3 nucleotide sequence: TGTGCCTGTGACACCATGGGGATAAGCGATAAACCCATCTTT. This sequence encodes CACDTMGISDKPIF.

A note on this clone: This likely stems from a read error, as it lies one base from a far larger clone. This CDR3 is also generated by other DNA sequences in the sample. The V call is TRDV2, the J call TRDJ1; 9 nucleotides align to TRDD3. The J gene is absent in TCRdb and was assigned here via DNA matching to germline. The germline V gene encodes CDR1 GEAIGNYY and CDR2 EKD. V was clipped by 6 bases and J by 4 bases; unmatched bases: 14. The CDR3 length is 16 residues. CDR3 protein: CACFVLGDVPGDKLIF. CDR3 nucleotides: TGTGCCTGTTTCGTGCTGGGGGATGTCCCTGGCGATAAACTCATCTTT.

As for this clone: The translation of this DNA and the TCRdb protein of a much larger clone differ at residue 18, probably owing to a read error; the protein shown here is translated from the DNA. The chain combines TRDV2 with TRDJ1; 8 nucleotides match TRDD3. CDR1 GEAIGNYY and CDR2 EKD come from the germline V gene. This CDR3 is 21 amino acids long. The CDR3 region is CACDKVGGATGGLRYTDRLIF. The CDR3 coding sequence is TGTGCCTGTGACAAGGTTGGGGGTGCTACTGGGGGTCTAAGGTACACCGATAGACTCATCTTT.

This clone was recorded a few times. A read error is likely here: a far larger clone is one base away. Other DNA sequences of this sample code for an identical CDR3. In DNA form, the CDR3 reads TGTGCCTGTGACACCATCGGGGGAGCGGGTTCGTGGGACACCCGGCAGATGTTTTTC. Its translation: CACDTIGGAGSWDTRQMFF. The rearrangement joins TRDV2 to TRDJ3; D is possibly TRDD3 (6 bases). There are 19 residues in the CDR3. CDR1 is GEAIGNYY, CDR2 EKD, per germline.

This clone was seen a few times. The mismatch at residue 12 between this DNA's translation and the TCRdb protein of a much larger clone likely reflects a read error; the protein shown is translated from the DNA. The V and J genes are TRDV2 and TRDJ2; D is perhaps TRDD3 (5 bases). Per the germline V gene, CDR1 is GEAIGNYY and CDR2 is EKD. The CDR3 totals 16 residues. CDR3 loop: CACDIIGVGETGQLFF. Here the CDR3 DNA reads TGTGCCTGTGACATAATTGGGGTGGGAGAGACAGGACAACTCTTCTTT.

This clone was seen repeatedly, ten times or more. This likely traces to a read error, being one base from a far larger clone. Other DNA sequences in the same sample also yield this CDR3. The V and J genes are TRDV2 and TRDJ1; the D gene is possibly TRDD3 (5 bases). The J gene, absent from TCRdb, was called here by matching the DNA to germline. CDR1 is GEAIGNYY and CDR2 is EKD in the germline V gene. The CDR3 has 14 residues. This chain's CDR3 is CACDPLGYTDKLIF. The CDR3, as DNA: TGTGCCTGTGACCCCTTGGGGTACACCGACAAACTCATCTTT.

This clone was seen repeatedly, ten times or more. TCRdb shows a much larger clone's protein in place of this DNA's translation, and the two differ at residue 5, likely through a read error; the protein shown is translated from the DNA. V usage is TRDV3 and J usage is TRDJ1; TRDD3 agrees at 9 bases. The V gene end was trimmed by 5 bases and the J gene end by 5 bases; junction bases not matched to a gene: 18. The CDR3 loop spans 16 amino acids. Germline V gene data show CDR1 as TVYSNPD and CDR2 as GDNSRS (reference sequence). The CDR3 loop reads CAVFELRGDTLDKLIF. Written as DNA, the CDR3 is TGTGCCGTTTTTGAACTTCGGGGGGATACCCTTGATAAACTCATCTTT.

The CDR3 DNA is TGTGCTCTTGGGGAACTCCCCCCACCCTCTCTCTACTGGGGGATCGAGTACACCGATAAACTCATCTTT. Its protein product is CALGELPPPSLYWGIEYTDKLIF. The chain joins TRDV1 to TRDJ1; 10 bases map to TRDD3. TCRdb carries no J gene annotation; the J gene was assigned here by matching the DNA with germline. V lost 0 bases to trimming and J lost 0 bases; unmatched junction nucleotides: 22. The CDR3 covers 23 residues. CDR1 and CDR2 (germline): TSWWSYY, QGS.

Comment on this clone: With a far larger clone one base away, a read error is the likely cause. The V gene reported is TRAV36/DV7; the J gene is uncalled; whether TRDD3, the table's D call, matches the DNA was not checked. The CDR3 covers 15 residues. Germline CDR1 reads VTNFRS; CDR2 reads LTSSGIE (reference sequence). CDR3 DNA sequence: TGTGCTGTGGAGGATAAGTCTGCAGGGTCCGATAAACTCATTTTT. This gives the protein CAVEDKSAGSDKLIF.

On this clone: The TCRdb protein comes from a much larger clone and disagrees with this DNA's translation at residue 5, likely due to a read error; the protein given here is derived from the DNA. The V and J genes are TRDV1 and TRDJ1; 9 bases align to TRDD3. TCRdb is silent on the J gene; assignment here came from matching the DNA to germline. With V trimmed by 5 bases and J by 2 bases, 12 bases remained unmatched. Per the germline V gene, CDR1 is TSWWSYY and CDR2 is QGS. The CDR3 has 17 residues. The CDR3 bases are TGTGCTCTTGGGTTCGGGGCTGGGGGATTCTCTACCGATAAACTCATCTTT. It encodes CALGFGAGGFSTDKLIF.

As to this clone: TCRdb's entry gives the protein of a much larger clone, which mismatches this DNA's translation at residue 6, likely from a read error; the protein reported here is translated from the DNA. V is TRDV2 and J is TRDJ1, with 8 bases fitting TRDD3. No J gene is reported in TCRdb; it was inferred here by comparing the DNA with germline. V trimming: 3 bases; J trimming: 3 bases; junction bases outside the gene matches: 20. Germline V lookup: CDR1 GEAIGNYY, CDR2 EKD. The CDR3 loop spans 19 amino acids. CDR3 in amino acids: CACDSASPTGDTLSDKLIF. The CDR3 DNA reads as TGTGCCTGTGACTCCGCTAGCCCTACCGGGGATACCTTATCCGATAAACTCATCTTT.

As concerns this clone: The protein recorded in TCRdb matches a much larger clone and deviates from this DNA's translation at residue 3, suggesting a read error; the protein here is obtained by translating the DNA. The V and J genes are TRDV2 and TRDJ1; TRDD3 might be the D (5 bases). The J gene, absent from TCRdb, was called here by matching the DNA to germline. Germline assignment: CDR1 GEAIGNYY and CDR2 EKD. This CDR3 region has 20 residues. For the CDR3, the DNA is TGTGCCTATGACACCGTGAAGGGGACTTCAAGGATCTCGTACACCGATAAACTCATCTTT. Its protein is CAYDTVKGTSRISYTDKLIF.

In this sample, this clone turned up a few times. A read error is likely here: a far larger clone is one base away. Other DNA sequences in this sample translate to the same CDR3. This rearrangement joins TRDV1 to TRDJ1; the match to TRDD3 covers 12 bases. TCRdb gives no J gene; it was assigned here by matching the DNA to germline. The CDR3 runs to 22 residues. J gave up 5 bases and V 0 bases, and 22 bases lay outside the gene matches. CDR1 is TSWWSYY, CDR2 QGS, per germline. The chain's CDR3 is CALGELIARALTGGYQTDKLIF. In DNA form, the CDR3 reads TGTGCTCTTGGGGAACTTATAGCTCGAGCTCTAACTGGGGGATACCAAACTGATAAACTCATCTTT.

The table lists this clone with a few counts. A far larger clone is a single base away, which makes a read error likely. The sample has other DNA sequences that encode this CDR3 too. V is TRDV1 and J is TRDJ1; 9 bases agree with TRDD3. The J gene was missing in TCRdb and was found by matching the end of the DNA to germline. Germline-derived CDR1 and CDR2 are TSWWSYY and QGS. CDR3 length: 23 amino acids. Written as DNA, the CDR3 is TGTGCTCTTGGGGACCCCTCATTCCTAAGGCGAACTGGGGGAACGGGTCCCACCGACAAACTCATCTTT. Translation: CALGDPSFLRRTGGTGPTDKLIF.

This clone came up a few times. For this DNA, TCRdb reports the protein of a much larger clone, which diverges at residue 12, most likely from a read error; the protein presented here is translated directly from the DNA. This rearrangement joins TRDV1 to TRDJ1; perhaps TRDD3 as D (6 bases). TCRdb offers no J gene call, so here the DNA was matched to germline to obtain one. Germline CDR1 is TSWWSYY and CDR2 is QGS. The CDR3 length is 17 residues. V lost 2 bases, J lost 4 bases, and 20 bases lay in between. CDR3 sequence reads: CALGEGSVWGYIDKLIF. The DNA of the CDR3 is TGTGCTCTTGGGGAAGGATCAGTTTGGGGGTACATCGATAAACTCATCTTT.

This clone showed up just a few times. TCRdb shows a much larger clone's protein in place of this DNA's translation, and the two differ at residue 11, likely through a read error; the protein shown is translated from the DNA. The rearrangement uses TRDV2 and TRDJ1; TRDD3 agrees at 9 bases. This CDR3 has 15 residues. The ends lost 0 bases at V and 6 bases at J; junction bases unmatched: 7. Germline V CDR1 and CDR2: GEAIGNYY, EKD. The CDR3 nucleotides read TGTGCCTGTGACACCGTGGGGGATAGGGCCAATAAACTCATCTTT. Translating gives CACDTVGDRANKLIF.

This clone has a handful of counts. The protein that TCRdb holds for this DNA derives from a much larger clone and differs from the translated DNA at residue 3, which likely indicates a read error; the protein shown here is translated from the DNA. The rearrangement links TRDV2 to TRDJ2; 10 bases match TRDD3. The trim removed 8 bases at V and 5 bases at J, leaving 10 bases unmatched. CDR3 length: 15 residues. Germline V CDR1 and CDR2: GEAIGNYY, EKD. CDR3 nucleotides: TGTGCCTATGATCCCTTACTGGGGGATACAGCACAACTCTTCTTT. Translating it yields CAYDPLLGDTAQLFF.

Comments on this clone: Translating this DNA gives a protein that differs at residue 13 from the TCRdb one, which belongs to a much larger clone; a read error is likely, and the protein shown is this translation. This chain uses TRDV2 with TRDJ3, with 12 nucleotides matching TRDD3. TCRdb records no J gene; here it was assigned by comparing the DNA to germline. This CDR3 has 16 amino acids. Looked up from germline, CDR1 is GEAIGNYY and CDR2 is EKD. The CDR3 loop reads CACVLGDTWDTRRMFF. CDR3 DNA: TGTGCCTGTGTACTGGGGGATACCTGGGACACCCGACGGATGTTTTTC.

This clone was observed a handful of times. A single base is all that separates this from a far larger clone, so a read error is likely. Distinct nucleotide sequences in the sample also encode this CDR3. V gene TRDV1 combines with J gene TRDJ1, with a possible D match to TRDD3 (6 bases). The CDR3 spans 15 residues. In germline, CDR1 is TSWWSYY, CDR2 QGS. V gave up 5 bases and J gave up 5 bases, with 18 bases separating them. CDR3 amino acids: CALGSTYPLGDKLIF. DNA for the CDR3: TGTGCTCTTGGGTCAACTTACCCGCTGGGGGATAAACTCATCTTT.